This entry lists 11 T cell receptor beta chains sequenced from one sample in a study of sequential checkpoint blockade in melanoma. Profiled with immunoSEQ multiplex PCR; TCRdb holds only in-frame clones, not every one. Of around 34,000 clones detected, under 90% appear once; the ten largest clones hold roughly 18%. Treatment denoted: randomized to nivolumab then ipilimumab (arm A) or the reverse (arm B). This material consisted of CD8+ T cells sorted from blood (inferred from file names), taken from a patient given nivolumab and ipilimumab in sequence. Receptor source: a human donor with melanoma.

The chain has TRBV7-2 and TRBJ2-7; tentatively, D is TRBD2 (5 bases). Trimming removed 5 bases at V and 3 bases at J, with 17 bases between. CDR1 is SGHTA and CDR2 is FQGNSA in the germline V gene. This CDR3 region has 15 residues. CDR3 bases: TGTGCCAGCAGCGCTCCGGGGTCCAGGAGCTACGAGCAGTACTTC. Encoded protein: CASSAPGSRSYEQYF.

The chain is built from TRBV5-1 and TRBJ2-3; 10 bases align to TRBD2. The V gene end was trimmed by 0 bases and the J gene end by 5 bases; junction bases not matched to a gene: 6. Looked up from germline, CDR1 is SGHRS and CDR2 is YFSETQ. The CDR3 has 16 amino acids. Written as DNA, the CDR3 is TGCGCCAGCAGCTTGGAGACAGCGGGAGGGTTAGATACGCAGTATTTT. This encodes CASSLETAGGLDTQYF.

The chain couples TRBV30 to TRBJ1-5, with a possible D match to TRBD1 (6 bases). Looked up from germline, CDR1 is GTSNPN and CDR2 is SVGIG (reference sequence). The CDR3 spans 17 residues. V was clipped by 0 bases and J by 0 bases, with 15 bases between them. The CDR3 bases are TGTGCCTGGAGTGTATTGGACAGTCACTATAGCAATCAGCCCCAGCATTTT. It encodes CAWSVLDSHYSNQPQHF. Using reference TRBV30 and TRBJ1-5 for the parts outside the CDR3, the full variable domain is SQTIHQWPATLVQPVGSPLSLECTVEGTSNPNLYWYRQAAGRGLQLLFYSVGIGQISSEVPQNLSASRPQDRQFILSSKKLLLSDSGFYLCAWSVLDSHYSNQPQHFGDGTRLSIL.

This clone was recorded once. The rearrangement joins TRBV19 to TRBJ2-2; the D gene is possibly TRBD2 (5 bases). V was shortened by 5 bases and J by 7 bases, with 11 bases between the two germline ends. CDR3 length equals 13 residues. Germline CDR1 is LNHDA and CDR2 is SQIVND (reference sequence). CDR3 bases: TGTGCCAGTAGTTTCGGACTTCACGGGGAGCTGTTTTTT. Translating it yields CASSFGLHGELFF.

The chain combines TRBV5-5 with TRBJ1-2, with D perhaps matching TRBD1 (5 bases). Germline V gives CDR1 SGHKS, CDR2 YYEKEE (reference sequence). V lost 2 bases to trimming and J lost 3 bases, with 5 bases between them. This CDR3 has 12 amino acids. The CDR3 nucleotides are TGTGCCAGCAGCTTAGGGGACTATGGCTACACCTTC. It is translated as CASSLGDYGYTF.

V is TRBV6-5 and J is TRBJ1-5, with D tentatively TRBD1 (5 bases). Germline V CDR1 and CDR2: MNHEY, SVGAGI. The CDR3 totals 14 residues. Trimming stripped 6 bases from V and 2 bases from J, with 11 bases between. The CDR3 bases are TGTGCCAGCAGAGGCCCAGGGCGCAATCAGCCCCAGCATTTT. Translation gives CASRGPGRNQPQHF.

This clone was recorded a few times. CDR3 region: CASSSQWTAANYGYTF. DNA for the CDR3: TGTGCCAGCAGTTCACAATGGACAGCAGCTAACTATGGCTACACCTTC. This chain joins TRBV27 and TRBJ1-2; maybe TRBD1 (6 bases). This CDR3 comprises 16 residues. Trimming stripped 4 bases from V and 0 bases from J, with 15 bases between. Per germline, CDR1 MNHEY and CDR2 SMNVEV (reference sequence).

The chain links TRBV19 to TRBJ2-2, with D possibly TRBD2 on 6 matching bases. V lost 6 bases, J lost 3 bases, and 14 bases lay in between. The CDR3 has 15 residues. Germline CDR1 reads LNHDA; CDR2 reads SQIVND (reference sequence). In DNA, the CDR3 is TGTGCCAGTAGCCCGGCCGGGGGTTACACCGGGGAGCTGTTTTTT. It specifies CASSPAGGYTGELFF. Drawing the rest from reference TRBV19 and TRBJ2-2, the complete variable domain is DGGITQSPKYLFRKEGQNVTLSCEQNLNHDAMYWYRQDPGQGLRLIYYSQIVNDFQKGDIAEGYSVSREKKESFPLTVTSAQKNPTAFYLCASSPAGGYTGELFFGEGSRLTVL.

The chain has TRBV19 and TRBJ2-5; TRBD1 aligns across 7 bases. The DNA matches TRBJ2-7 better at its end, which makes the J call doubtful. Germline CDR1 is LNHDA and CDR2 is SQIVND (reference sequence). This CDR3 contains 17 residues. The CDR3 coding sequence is TGTGCCAGTAGTATGTCCCTCTCAGGGGGTAATACCTACGAGCAGTACTTC. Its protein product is CASSMSLSGGNTYEQYF.

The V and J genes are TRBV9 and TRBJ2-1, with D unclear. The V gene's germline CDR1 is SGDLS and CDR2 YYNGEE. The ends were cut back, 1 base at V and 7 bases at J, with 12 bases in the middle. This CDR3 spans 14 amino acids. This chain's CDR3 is CASSVYPVFNEQFF. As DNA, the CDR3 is TGTGCCAGCAGCGTATATCCGGTCTTTAATGAGCAGTTCTTC.

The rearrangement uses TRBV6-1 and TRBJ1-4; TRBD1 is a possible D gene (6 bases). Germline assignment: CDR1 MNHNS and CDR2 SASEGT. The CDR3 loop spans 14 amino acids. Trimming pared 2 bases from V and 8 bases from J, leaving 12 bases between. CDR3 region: CASSERAGEEKLFF. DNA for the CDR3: TGTGCCAGCAGTGAACGGGCAGGGGAGGAAAAACTGTTTTTT.